This TCR beta chain was recovered during a study of cytomegalovirus exposure and HLA in healthy donors. The donors, nominally healthy at sampling, likely had unrecorded immune exposures. The CDR3 runs to 15 residues. From germline, CDR1 is SGHVS and CDR2 FQNEAQ. The V gene end was trimmed by 5 bases and the J gene end by 4 bases; junction bases not matched to a gene: 10. Amplification used 60 Vbeta primers and 13 Jbeta primers. Clones were sequenced by immunoSEQ multiplex PCR, and TCRdb holds only the in-frame ones, with some missing. The table includes 95,000 to 150,000 clones, 74% detected once. The TCR originated in a woman in her fifties or sixties in good health and CMV-seropositive. The chain uses TRBV7-8 and TRBJ1-2; 7 nucleotides agree with TRBD1. The sequencing sample was made of PBMCs. CDR3 coding DNA: TGTGCCAGCAGCCCAGGAGTCACAGGGGCCTATGGCTACACCTTC. It translates to CASSPGVTGAYGYTF.